This TCR beta chain was obtained from a study of OX40 agonist ivuxolimab in advanced cancers. The overall study: Six ivuxolimab dose levels, 0.01 to 10 mg/kg, were given intravenously every 2 weeks. Of the patients, three showed partial responses, one with hepatocellular carcinoma and two with cutaneous melanoma. General observations from the study: At 0.1 to 3.0 mg/kg, CD4+ and CD8+ blood T cells expanded clonally by week 6.

This table comes from immunoSEQ multiplex PCR, and its TCRdb copy is limited to in-frame clones, with some not included. The sample shows 31,000 or so clones, around nine tenths of them seen only once. Per germline, CDR1 MNHEY and CDR2 SMNVEV (reference sequence). V shed 0 bases and J shed 9 bases, with 9 bases lying between them. The CDR3 runs to 14 residues. As for this clone: Antigen unknown.

Systemic immunosuppression or a history of autoimmune disease excluded patients. The rearrangement links TRBV27 to TRBJ1-6; D uncertain. This clonotype originated in an adult with an advanced solid tumor such as melanoma, head and neck, liver or kidney cancer. The sample consisted of CD4+ or CD8+ T cells sorted from blood, taken in a trial of the OX40 agonist ivuxolimab. The CDR3 is CASSLSGFGSPLHF. CDR3 coding DNA: TGTGCCAGCAGTTTATCAGGGTTTGGTTCACCCCTCCACTTT.